This T cell receptor beta chain originates from a study of T cells in localized non-small cell lung cancer. General study findings and limits: The study linked higher blood T cell density to longer overall survival. Since sequencing was restricted to only one region of the tumor, intratumor heterogeneity remains a possibility. Compared with tumor, uninvolved adjacent lung displayed greater T cell clonality, ranking highest overall.

This CDR3 region has 14 residues. The V gene's germline CDR1 is MDHEN and CDR2 SYDVKM. Trimming took off 3 bases at V and 1 base at J, with 4 bases between the two ends. Using immunoSEQ multiplex PCR, the repertoire was profiled, and TCRdb retains in-frame clones only, with some absent. The sample includes 8,500 or so clones, more than 70% of them seen just once. Regarding this clone: Its antigen is not identified.

Sequencing used peripheral blood, obtained before any cancer treatment. The rearrangement uses TRBV28 and TRBJ2-6; D remains ambiguous. The clonotype was recovered from a male donor older than 55 with stage III lung adenocarcinoma. CDR3 sequence (DNA): TGTGCCAGCAGTTTCCGGTCTGGGGCCAACGTCCTGACTTTC. It specifies CASSFRSGANVLTF.